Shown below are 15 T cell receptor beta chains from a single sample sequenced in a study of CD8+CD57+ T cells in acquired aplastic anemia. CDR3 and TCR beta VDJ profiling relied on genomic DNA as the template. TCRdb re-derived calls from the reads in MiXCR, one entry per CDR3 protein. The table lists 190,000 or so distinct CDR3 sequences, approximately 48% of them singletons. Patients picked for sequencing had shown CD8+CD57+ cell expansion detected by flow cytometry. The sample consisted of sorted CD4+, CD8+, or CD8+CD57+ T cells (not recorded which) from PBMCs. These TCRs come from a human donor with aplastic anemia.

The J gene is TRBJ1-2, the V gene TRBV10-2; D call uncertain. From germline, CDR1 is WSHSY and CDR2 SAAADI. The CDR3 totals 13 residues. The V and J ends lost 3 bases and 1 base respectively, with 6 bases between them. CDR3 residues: CASSDGFNYGYTF. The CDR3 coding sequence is TGCGCCAGCAGTGATGGGTTTAACTATGGCTACACCTTC.

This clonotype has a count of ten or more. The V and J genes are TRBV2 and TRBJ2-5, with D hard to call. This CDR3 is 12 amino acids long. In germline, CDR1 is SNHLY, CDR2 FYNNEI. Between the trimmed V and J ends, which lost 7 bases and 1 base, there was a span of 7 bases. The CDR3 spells CASTVVQETQYF. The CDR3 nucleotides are TGTGCCAGCACAGTAGTCCAAGAGACCCAGTACTTC. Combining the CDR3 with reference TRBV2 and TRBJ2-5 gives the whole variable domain EPEVTQTPSHQVTQMGQEVILRCVPISNHLYFYWYRQILGQKVEFLVSFYNNEISEKSEIFDDQFSVERPDGSNFTLKIRSTKLEDSAMYFCASTVVQETQYFGPGTRLLVL.

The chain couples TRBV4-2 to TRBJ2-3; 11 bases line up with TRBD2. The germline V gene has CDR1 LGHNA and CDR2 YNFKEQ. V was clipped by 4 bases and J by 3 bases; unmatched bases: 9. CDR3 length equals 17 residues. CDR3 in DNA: TGTGCCAGCAGCCGAGAGGCTAGCGGGGGGAGGACAGATACGCAGTATTTT. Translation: CASSREASGGRTDTQYF.

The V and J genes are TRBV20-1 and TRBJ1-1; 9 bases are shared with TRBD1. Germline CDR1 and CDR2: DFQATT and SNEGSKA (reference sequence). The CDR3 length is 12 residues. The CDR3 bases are TGCAGCGCACCTGGACAGGGGACTGAAGCTTTCTTT. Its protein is CSAPGQGTEAFF.

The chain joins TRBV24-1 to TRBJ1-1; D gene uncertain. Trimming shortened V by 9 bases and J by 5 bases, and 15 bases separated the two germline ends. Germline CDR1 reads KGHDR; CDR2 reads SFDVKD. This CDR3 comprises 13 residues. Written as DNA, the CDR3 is TGTGCCACCCACAATGGAGTCGGTACTGAAGCTTTCTTT. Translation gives CATHNGVGTEAFF.

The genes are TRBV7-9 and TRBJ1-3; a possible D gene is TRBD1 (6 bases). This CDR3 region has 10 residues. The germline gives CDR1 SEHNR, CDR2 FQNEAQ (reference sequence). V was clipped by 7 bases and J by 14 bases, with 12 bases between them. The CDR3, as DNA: TGTGCCAGCACCCGGACAGACGTATATTTT. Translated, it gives CASTRTDVYF.

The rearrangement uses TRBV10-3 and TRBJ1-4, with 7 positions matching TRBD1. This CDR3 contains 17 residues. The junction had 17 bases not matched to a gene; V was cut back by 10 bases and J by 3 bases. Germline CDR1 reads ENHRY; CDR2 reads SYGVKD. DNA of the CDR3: TGTGCCAGCAGACGACAGGGAGGGGTCTTCGCTAATGAAAAACTGTTTTTT. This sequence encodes CASRRQGGVFANEKLFF.

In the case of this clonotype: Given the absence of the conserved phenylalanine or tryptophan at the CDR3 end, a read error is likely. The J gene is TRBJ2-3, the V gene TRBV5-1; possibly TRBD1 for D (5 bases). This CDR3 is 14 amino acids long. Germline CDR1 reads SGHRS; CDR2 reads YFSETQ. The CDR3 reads CASSLAQDTDTQYL. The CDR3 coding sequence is TGCGCCAGCAGTTTGGCACAGGACACAGATACGCAGTATCTT.

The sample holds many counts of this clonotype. The CDR3 is CASSQDRDRGYNEQFF. The DNA of the CDR3 is TGTGCCAGCAGCCAAGATAGGGACAGGGGATACAATGAGCAGTTCTTC. The rearrangement uses TRBV14 and TRBJ2-1; TRBD1 aligns across 10 bases. J lost 4 bases, V lost 0 bases, and 3 bases had no gene match. The germline gives CDR1 SGHDN, CDR2 FVKESK. The CDR3 spans 16 residues.

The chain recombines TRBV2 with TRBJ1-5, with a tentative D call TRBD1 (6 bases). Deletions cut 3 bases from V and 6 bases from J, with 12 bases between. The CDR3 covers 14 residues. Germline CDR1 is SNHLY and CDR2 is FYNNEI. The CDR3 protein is CASSEGQGPQPQHF. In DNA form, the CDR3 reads TGTGCCAGCAGTGAGGGGCAGGGGCCTCAGCCCCAGCATTTT.

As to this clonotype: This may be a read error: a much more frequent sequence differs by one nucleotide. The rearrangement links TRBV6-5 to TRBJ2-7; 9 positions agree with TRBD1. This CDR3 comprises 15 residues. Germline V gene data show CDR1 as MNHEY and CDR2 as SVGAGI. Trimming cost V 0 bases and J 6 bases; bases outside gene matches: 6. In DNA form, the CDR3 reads TGTGCCAGCAGTTACTCGTGGACAGGGGTCTCCGAGCAGTACTTC. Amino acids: CASSYSWTGVSEQYF.

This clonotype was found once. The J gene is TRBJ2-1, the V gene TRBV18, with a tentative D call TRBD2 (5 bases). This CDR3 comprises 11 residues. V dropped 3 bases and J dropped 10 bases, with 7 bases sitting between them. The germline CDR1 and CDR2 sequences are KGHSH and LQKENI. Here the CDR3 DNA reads TGTGCCAGCTCACCGGGAGCGGAGCAGTTCTTC. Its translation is CASSPGAEQFF.

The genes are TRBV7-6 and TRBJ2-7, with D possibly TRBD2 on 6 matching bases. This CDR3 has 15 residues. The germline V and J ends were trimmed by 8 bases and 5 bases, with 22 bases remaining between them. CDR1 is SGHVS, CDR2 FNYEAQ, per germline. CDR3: CASAVDRENRDEQYF. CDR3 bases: TGTGCCAGCGCGGTGGACCGGGAGAACCGTGACGAGCAGTACTTC.

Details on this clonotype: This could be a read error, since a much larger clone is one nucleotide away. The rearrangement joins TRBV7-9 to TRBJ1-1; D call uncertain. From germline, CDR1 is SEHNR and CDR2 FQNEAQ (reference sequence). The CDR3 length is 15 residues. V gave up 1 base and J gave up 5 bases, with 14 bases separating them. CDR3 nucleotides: TGTGCCAGCAGCTTAGGTCGGGTATGGAATACTGAAGCTTTCTTT. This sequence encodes CASSLGRVWNTEAFF. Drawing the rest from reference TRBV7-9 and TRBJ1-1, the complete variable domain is DTGVSQNPRHKITKRGQNVTFRCDPISEHNRLYWYRQTLGQGPEFLTYFQNEAQLEKSRLLSDRFSAERPKGSFSTLEIQRTEQGDSAMYLCASSLGRVWNTEAFFGQGTRLTVV.

The CDR3 region is CAIRNGQGESPLHF. CDR3 DNA sequence: TGTGCCATCAGGAACGGACAGGGAGAGTCACCCCTCCACTTT. The chain recombines TRBV10-3 with TRBJ1-6, with 8 bases identical to TRBD1. The CDR3 runs 14 residues. Germline assignment: CDR1 ENHRY and CDR2 SYGVKD. With 6 bases clipped from V and 10 bases from J, the junction kept 8 bases outside the gene matches.